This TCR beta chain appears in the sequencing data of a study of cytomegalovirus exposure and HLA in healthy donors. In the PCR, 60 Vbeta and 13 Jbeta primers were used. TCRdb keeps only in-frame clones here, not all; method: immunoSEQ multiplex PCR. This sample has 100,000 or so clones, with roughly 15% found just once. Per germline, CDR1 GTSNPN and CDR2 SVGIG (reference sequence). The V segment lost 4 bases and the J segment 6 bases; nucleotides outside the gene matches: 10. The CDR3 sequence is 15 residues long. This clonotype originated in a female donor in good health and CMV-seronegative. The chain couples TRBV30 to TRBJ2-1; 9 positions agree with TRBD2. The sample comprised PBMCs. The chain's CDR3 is CAWTWNAGGINEQFF. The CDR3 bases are TGTGCCTGGACCTGGAACGCGGGAGGGATCAATGAGCAGTTCTTC.